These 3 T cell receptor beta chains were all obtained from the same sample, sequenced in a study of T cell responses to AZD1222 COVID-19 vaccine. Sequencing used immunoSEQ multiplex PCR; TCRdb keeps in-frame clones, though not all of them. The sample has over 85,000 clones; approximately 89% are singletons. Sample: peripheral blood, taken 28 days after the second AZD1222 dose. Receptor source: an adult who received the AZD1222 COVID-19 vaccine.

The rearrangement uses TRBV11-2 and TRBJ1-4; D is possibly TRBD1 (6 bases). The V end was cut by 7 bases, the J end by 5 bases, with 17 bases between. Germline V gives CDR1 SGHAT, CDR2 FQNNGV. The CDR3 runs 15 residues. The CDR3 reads CASTPFRGANEKLFF. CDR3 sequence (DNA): TGTGCCAGCACCCCTTTCCGGGGGGCAAATGAAAAACTGTTTTTT.

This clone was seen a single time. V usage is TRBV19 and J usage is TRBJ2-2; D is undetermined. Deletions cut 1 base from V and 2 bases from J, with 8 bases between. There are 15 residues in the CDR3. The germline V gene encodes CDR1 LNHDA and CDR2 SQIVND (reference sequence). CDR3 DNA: TGTGCCAGTAGTATAGGTCAGTTAAACACCGGGGAGCTGTTTTTT. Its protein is CASSIGQLNTGELFF.

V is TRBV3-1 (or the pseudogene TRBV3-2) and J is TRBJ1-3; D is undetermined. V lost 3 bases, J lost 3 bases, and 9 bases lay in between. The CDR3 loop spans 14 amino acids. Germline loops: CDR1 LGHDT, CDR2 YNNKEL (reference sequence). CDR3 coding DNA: TGTGCCAGCAGCCAGGCAGATAATGGAAACACCATATATTTT. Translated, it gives CASSQADNGNTIYF.